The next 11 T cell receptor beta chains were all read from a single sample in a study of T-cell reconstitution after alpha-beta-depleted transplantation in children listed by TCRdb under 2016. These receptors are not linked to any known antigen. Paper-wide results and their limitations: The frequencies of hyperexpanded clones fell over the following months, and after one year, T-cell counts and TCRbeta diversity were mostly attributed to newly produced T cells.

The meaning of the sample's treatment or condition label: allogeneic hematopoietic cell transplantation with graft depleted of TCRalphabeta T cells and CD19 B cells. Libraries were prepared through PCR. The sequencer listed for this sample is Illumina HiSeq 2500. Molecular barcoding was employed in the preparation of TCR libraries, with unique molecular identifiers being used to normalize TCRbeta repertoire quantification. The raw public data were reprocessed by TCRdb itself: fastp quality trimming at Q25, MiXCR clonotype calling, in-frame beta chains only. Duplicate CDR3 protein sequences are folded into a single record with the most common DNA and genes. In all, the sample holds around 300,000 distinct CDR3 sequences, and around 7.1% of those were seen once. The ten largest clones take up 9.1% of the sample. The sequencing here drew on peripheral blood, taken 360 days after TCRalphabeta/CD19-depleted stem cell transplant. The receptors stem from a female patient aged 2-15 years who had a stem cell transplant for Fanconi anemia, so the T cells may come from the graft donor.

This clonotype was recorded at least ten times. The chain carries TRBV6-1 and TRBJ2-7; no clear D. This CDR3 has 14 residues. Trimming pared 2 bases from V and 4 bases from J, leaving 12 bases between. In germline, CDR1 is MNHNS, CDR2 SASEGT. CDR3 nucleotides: TGTGCCAGCAGTGAATACAGTCTGCCTTACGAGCAGTACGTC. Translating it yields CASSEYSLPYEQYV.

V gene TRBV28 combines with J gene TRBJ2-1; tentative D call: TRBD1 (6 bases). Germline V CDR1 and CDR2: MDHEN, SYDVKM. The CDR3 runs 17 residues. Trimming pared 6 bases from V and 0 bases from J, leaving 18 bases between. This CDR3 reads CASRGTKGPSSYNEQFF. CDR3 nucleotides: TGTGCCAGCAGAGGGACAAAGGGCCCAAGCTCCTACAATGAGCAGTTCTTC. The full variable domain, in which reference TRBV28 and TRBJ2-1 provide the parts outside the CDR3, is DVKVTQSSRYLVKRTGEKVFLECVQDMDHENMFWYRQDPGLGLRLIYFSYDVKMKEKGDIPEGYSVSREKKERFSLILESASTNQTSMYLCASRGTKGPSSYNEQFFGPGTRLTVL.

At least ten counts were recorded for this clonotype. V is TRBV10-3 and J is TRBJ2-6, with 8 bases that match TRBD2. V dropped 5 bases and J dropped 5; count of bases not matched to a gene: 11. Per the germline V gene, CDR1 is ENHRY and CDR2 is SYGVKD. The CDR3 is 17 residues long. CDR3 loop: CAISRGGDFSRANVLTF. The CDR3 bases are TGTGCCATCAGTCGGGGGGGCGACTTTTCGAGGGCCAACGTCCTGACTTTC.

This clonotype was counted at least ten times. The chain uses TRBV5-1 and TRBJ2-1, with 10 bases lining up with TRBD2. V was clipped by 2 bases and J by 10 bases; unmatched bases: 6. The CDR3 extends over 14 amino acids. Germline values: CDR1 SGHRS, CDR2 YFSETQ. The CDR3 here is CASSFSGGAGEQFF. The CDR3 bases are TGCGCCAGCAGCTTCAGCGGGGGGGCAGGCGAGCAGTTCTTC.

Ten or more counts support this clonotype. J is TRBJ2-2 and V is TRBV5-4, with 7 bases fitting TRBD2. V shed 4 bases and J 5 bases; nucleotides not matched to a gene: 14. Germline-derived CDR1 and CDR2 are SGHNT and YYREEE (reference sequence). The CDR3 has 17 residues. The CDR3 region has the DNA TGTGCCAGCAGCCCAGGCGGGGGAAGCCTAGGAACCGGGGAGCTGTTTTTT. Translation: CASSPGGGSLGTGELFF.

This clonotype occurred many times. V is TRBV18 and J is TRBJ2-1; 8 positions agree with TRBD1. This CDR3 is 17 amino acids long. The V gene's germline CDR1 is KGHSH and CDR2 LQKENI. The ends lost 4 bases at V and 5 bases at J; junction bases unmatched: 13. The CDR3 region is CASSRGQDGPSDNEQFF. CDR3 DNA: TGTGCCAGCTCACGGGGACAGGATGGACCTTCAGACAATGAGCAGTTCTTC.

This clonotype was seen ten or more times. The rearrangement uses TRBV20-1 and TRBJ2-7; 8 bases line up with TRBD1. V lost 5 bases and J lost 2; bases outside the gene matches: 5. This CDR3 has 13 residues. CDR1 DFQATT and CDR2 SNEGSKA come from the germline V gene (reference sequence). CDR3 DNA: TGCAGTGCTTGGGACAGGCAAGCCTACGAGCAGTACTTC. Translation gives CSAWDRQAYEQYF.

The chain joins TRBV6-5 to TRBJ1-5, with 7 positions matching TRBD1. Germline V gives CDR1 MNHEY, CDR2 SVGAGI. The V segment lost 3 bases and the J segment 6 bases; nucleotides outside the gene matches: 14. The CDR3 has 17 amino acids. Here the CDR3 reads CASSYKVGTDKGQPQHF. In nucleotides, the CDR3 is TGTGCCAGCAGTTATAAAGTCGGGACAGACAAAGGTCAGCCCCAGCATTTT.

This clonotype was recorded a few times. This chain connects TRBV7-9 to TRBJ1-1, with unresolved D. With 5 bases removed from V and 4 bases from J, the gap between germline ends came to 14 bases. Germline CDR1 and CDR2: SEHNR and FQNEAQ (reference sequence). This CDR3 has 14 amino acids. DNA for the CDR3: TGTGCCAGCAGCCCCAAAGGGAGGAGCACTGAAGCTTTCTTT. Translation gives CASSPKGRSTEAFF.

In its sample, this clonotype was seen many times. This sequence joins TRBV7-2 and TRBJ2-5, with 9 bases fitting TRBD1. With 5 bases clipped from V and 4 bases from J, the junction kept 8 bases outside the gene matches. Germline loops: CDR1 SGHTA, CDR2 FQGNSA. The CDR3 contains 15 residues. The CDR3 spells CASSPPTGGGETQYF. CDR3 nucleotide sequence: TGTGCCAGCAGCCCTCCTACAGGGGGCGGAGAGACCCAGTACTTC.

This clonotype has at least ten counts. The CDR3 bases are TGTGCCAGCAGTGATTACTCCTGGCAGTTCTTC. It codes for CASSDYSWQFF. This chain joins TRBV6-2 or TRBV6-3 and TRBJ2-1; no reliable D call. Trimming cost V 5 bases and J 12 bases, with 11 bases left between them. This CDR3 is built from 11 residues. The germline V gene encodes CDR1 MNHEY and CDR2 SVGEGT.